This TCR beta chain is drawn from a study of beta chain features in type 1 diabetes. Across the study: Regarding age, gender and cell yields, patients proved similar to healthy donors. General study points: Moderate but significant shortening of TCRB CDR3s was recorded in all four CD4+ subsets from Type 1 diabetes patients. Among type 1 diabetes patients, VDJ junctions had fewer insertions and more deletions.

This clone was seen more than once but under ten times. The antigen is unknown. CDR1 and CDR2 (germline): LGHNA, YSLEER. This CDR3 contains 18 residues. V lost 0 bases and J lost 1; bases outside the gene matches: 9. Sequenced material consisted of expressed TCRB transcripts (all of the isolated RNA was reverse transcribed). Produced via immunoSEQ multiplex PCR; TCRdb's table is partial and in-frame only. The top ten hold roughly 0.016% of the sample, which has 300,000 to 400,000 clones, about 11% seen once. One heparinised blood draw, averaging about 120 mL, came from each donor. Sequenced input: naive CD4+ T cells from blood. The chain combines TRBV4-3 with TRBJ2-1, with TRBD2 matching over 7 bases. This receptor was identified in a woman in her twenties or thirties in good health. The CDR3 reads CASSQDILAAPSYNEQFF. CDR3 DNA sequence: TGCGCCAGCAGCCAAGATATCCTAGCGGCCCCTTCCTACAATGAGCAGTTCTTC.